A selection of T cell receptor beta chains follows, all from one sample in a study of cytomegalovirus exposure and HLA in healthy donors. Here immunoSEQ multiplex PCR was the method, and the copy in TCRdb shows in-frame clones only, minus some. The sample records more than 110,000 clones, 70% being singletons. Input material: PBMCs. All receptors come from a woman aged 55-70 years in good health and CMV-seropositive. The CDR3 runs from the conserved cysteine through the conserved F or W.

TRBV19,TRBJ1-5,CASSADTGSIGPQHF
TRBV6-1,TRBJ1-2,CASSENGAHYGYTF
TRBV15,TRBJ2-7,CATSRDRTVQYF
TRBV19,TRBJ1-5,CASTFLDRALNQPQHF
TRBV5-1,TRBJ1-2,CASSRGTGGDGYTF
TRBV7-8,TRBJ2-5,CASSLPEGAQYF
TRBV19,TRBJ2-7,CAGKWRGGDEQYF
TRBV5-1,TRBJ1-2,CASSPLDRENGYTF
TRBV6-5,TRBJ1-2,CASSYSRRKGNYGYTF
TRBV18,TRBJ2-5,CASSLGLAGVGQETQYF
TRBV11-3,TRBJ2-2,CASSLKGTGELFF
TRBV5-5,TRBJ1-2,CAAGVDYGYTF
TRBV28,TRBJ2-6,CASSSLTSGANVLTF
TRBV7-2,TRBJ1-2,CASSSQRDYGYTF
TRBV6-1,TRBJ1-5,CASSLGHTLNQPQHF
TRBV28,TRBJ1-4,CASIQGANEKLFF
TRBV11-2,TRBJ2-7,CASSQGSGEQYF
TRBV7-8,TRBJ2-1,CASSPTSGRLTYNEQFF
TRBV28,TRBJ2-1,CASGKAGGYNEQFF
TRBV6-1,TRBJ1-1,CASTTRQGSTEAFF
TRBV19,TRBJ2-1,CASMTGGLHNEQFF
TRBV5-1,TRBJ1-1,CASSLDGGATEAFF
TRBV2,TRBJ2-7,CASSGDGDEQYF
TRBV5-4,TRBJ1-2,CASSLAGTGNGYTF
TRBV5-1,TRBJ1-1,CASSLGQGGFTEAFF
TRBV5-4,TRBJ1-2,CASSLVGANYGYTF
TRBV7-7,TRBJ1-1,CASSLDWSTEAFF
TRBV5-6,TRBJ1-1,CASSLAGGNTEAFF
TRBV7-2,TRBJ1-1,CASSGPQGHTEAFF
TRBV29-1,TRBJ1-1,CSVSRGDTEAFF
TRBV7-7,TRBJ2-5,CASSLNAGQETQYF
TRBV7-8,TRBJ1-2,CASSLSARTGTNYGYTF
TRBV5-1,TRBJ1-2,CASSPPEGAGGYTF
TRBV5-6,TRBJ2-6,CASSLRFSSGANVLTF
TRBV6-1,TRBJ1-4,CASSEADRGGKLFF
TRBV27,TRBJ1-5,CASSLWAPYSNQPQHF
TRBV4-1,TRBJ1-3,CASSQGLARTGGNTIYF
TRBV2,TRBJ2-5,CASSGTSGRATGETQYF
TRBV28,TRBJ1-1,CASSLRAGTEAFF
TRBV5-1,TRBJ1-5,CASSLAGSRNQPQHF
TRBV9,TRBJ1-1,CASSPPRELNTEAFF
TRBV5-1,TRBJ2-2,CASSFSTVNTGELFF
TRBV19,TRBJ1-5,CASSIGTGGLGQPQHF
TRBV28,TRBJ2-2,CASLGQGRTGELFF
TRBV5-4,TRBJ2-1,CASSSPGTSGNNEQFF
TRBV10-3,TRBJ2-1,CAISESRTSGRYNEQFF
TRBV5-1,TRBJ1-1,CASSLTGQNTEAFF